Below are 22 T cell receptor beta chains sequenced from a single sample in a study of cytomegalovirus exposure and HLA in healthy donors. Primers for the PCR totalled 60 Vbeta and 13 Jbeta. Using immunoSEQ multiplex PCR, the repertoire was profiled, and TCRdb retains in-frame clones only, with some absent. The top ten clones hold 1.5% of a sample with roughly 170,000 clones, approximately 86% of them seen once. Sequencing used PBMCs. The receptors originated from a male donor in good health and CMV-seronegative.

J is TRBJ2-1 and V is TRBV18; a possible D gene is TRBD1 (8 bases). The germline CDR1 and CDR2 sequences are KGHSH and LQKENI. V lost 2 bases, J lost 9 bases, and 17 bases lay in between. This CDR3 has 15 amino acids. The DNA for the CDR3 is TGTGCCAGCTCACCAGCAAAGACAGGGGAGGGTGAGCAGTTCTTC. It yields the protein CASSPAKTGEGEQFF.

This chain connects TRBV5-6 to TRBJ2-2, with 9 bases that match TRBD1. V gave up 2 bases and J gave up 7 bases; unmatched junction bases: 9. Germline loops: CDR1 SGHDT, CDR2 YYEEEE. CDR3 length equals 16 residues. CDR3 residues: CASSFQPGQGIGELFF. The CDR3 DNA follows: TGTGCCAGCAGCTTCCAGCCGGGACAGGGTATCGGGGAGCTGTTTTTT. The variable domain in full, with the rest retrieved from reference TRBV5-6 and TRBJ2-2, is DAGVTQSPTHLIKTRGQQVTLRCSPKSGHDTVSWYQQALGQGPQFIFQYYEEEERQRGNFPDRFSGHQFPNYSSELNVNALLLGDSALYLCASSFQPGQGIGELFFGEGSRLTVL.

The V and J genes are TRBV19 and TRBJ1-1; 8 positions agree with TRBD1. Per the germline V gene, CDR1 is LNHDA and CDR2 is SQIVND (reference sequence). The CDR3 extends over 14 amino acids. V lost 7 bases, J lost 3 bases, and 7 bases stayed unmatched. The CDR3 nucleotides read TGTGCCAGTACCGCGGACAGGGAGGACACTGAAGCTTTCTTT. Translation: CASTADREDTEAFF. Supplemented by reference TRBV19 and TRBJ1-1, the full variable domain reads DGGITQSPKYLFRKEGQNVTLSCEQNLNHDAMYWYRQDPGQGLRLIYYSQIVNDFQKGDIAEGYSVSREKKESFPLTVTSAQKNPTAFYLCASTADREDTEAFFGQGTRLTVV.

The rearrangement links TRBV2 to TRBJ1-1; no reliable D call. V lost 6 bases, J lost 4 bases, and 21 bases lay in between. CDR1 and CDR2 (germline): SNHLY, FYNNEI. The CDR3 totals 16 residues. The CDR3 here is CASRDPTRAGGTEAFF. CDR3 in DNA: TGTGCCAGCAGGGATCCCACCCGAGCTGGAGGCACTGAAGCTTTCTTT.

DNA for the CDR3: TGTGCCAGCATGAACAGGGACACCGGGGAGCTGTTTTTT. It yields the protein CASMNRDTGELFF. This sequence joins TRBV11-3 and TRBJ2-2, with D tentatively TRBD1 (6 bases). The CDR3 has 13 amino acids. V gave up 7 bases and J gave up 3 bases, with 9 bases separating them. CDR1 is SGHNT and CDR2 is YENEEA in the germline V gene.

The CDR3 is CASSTPLTNTQYF. CDR3 nucleotide sequence: TGTGCCAGCAGTACCCCTCTTACAAATACGCAGTATTTT. The rearrangement joins TRBV28 to TRBJ2-3; D uncertain. CDR1 MDHEN and CDR2 SYDVKM come from the germline V gene. V was pared by 5 bases and J by 7 bases, with 13 bases between. This CDR3 is built from 13 residues.

The chain recombines TRBV15 with TRBJ2-2, with 8 bases lining up with TRBD2. Germline V CDR1 and CDR2: LNHNV, YYDKDF (reference sequence). V dropped 0 bases and J dropped 5; count of bases not matched to a gene: 5. The CDR3 spans 16 residues. The CDR3 region has the DNA TGTGCCACCAGCAGAGATCCGGGGGGGGGAACCGGGGAGCTGTTTTTT. Protein: CATSRDPGGGTGELFF.

The chain joins TRBV7-3 to TRBJ1-6; D is undetermined. Trimming left V 4 bases short and J 8 bases short, with 9 bases between. CDR3 length: 13 amino acids. CDR1 is SGHTA, CDR2 FQGTGA, per germline. CDR3 DNA sequence: TGTGCCAGCAGCTCGTGGGCTGATTCACCCCTCCACTTT. Amino acids: CASSSWADSPLHF.

The chain employs TRBV6-1 and TRBJ2-2; D is possibly TRBD1 (5 bases). V shed 6 bases and J shed 0 bases, with 11 bases lying between them. The germline V gene encodes CDR1 MNHNS and CDR2 SASEGT. The CDR3 loop spans 15 amino acids. The CDR3 DNA reads TGTGCCAGCAGCTACAGGTCGTCGAACACCGGGGAGCTGTTTTTT. This encodes CASSYRSSNTGELFF.

The V call is TRBV9, the J call TRBJ2-7; D might be TRBD2 (6 bases). Germline CDR1 reads SGDLS; CDR2 reads YYNGEE. V was cut by 4 bases and J by 2 bases, with 10 bases left in between. The CDR3 has 13 residues. The CDR3 here is CASSIGSAYEQYF. The CDR3 DNA sequence: TGTGCCAGCAGCATCGGGAGCGCCTACGAGCAGTACTTC.

This clone has only one observation. This chain links TRBV7-9 with TRBJ2-1, with D possibly being TRBD2 (6 bases). Trimming removed 1 base at V and 5 bases at J, with 9 bases between. CDR1 and CDR2 from the germline V gene are SEHNR and FQNEAQ (reference sequence). There are 14 residues in the CDR3. CDR3 DNA: TGTGCCAGCAGCTTAGGGGCGGGGAACAATGAGCAGTTCTTC. Amino acid sequence: CASSLGAGNNEQFF.

The chain links TRBV14 to TRBJ1-2; no definite D call. Germline V gives CDR1 SGHDN, CDR2 FVKESK. Deletions cut 1 base from V and 3 bases from J, with 15 bases between. CDR3 length: 16 residues. The CDR3 spells CASSQVPVVGDYGYTF. The CDR3 DNA reads TGTGCCAGCAGCCAAGTCCCAGTGGTGGGAGACTATGGCTACACCTTC.

The CDR3 DNA sequence: TGTGCCAGCAGGGGAGTGGGCTACGAGCAGTACTTC. This sequence encodes CASRGVGYEQYF. The rearrangement uses TRBV6-5 and TRBJ2-7; D is perhaps TRBD2 (5 bases). Looked up from germline, CDR1 is MNHEY and CDR2 is SVGAGI. CDR3 size: 12 residues. Trimming cost V 6 bases and J 3 bases, with 9 bases left between them.

V is TRBV14 and J is TRBJ2-5; 8 nucleotides align to TRBD2. With the DNA end fitting TRBJ2-7 better, the J assignment may be wrong. CDR1 is SGHDN, CDR2 FVKESK, per germline. The CDR3 loop spans 14 amino acids. The CDR3 DNA follows: TGTGCCAGCGGACTAGCCTCCCTAGTCTACGAGCAGTACTTC. As protein: CASGLASLVYEQYF.

J is TRBJ2-2 and V is TRBV7-2, with 8 bases that match TRBD2. The CDR3 contains 15 residues. Germline values: CDR1 SGHTA, CDR2 FQGNSA. The J segment lost 5 bases and the V segment lost 5 bases, leaving 7 bases of the junction unmatched. The CDR3 nucleotides read TGTGCCAGCAGCAGCGGGGGTCCCAGGACCGGGGAGCTGTTTTTT. As protein: CASSSGGPRTGELFF.

The J gene is TRBJ2-5, the V gene TRBV9, with D perhaps TRBD2 (5 bases). Trimming removed 3 bases at V and 5 bases at J, with 11 bases between. This CDR3 has 13 amino acids. CDR1 is SGDLS and CDR2 is YYNGEE in the germline V gene. CDR3 residues: CASSGRGSETQYF. As DNA, the CDR3 is TGTGCCAGCAGCGGGAGAGGGTCGGAGACCCAGTACTTC.

In its sample, this clone was seen a few times. V and J are TRBV4-3 and TRBJ2-3, with D possibly matching TRBD2 (5 bases). Looked up from germline, CDR1 is LGHNA and CDR2 is YSLEER. Trimming removed 0 bases from V and 0 bases from J, with 10 bases in between. The CDR3 spans 16 residues. CDR3 bases: TGCGCCAGCAGCCAAGATTCGGGCGGGAGCACAGATACGCAGTATTTT. Translating it yields CASSQDSGGSTDTQYF.

The chain employs TRBV6-1 and TRBJ2-1; perhaps TRBD1 as D (6 bases). Germline lookup yields CDR1 MNHNS and CDR2 SASEGT. Trimming left V 0 bases short and J 0 bases short, with 15 bases between. CDR3 size: 18 residues. CDR3 in amino acids: CASSEALHQGSSYNEQFF. In DNA form, the CDR3 reads TGTGCCAGCAGTGAAGCCCTACATCAGGGGAGCTCCTACAATGAGCAGTTCTTC.

V usage is TRBV5-1 and J usage is TRBJ2-1; weak D call: TRBD2 (5 bases). Germline values: CDR1 SGHRS, CDR2 YFSETQ. This CDR3 has 14 residues. The V gene lost 8 bases and the J gene lost 0 bases, with 12 bases spanning the gap. In DNA, the CDR3 is TGCGCCAGTTCAGCGGTGAGCTCCTACAATGAGCAGTTCTTC. The encoded protein is CASSAVSSYNEQFF.

J is TRBJ2-7 and V is TRBV7-2, with 8 positions matching TRBD2. The V and J ends lost 1 base and 2 bases, in that order; junction bases with no gene match: 4. Germline V gene lookup returns CDR1 SGHTA and CDR2 FQGNSA. The CDR3 totals 15 residues. CDR3 bases: TGTGCCAGCAGCTTAGAAGCGGGAGCCCCCTACGAGCAGTACTTC. This translates into CASSLEAGAPYEQYF. The full variable domain, with the rest looked up from reference TRBV7-2 and TRBJ2-7, is GAGVSQSPSNKVTEKGKDVELRCDPISGHTALYWYRQSLGQGLEFLIYFQGNSAPDKSGLPSDRFSAERTGGSVSTLTIQRTQQEDSAVYLCASSLEAGAPYEQYFGPGTRLTVT.

The chain is built from TRBV18 and TRBJ1-1; D remains unclear. CDR3 length: 15 amino acids. Germline lookup yields CDR1 KGHSH and CDR2 LQKENI. V lost 3 bases, J lost 0 bases, and 11 bases lay in between. The CDR3 sequence is CASSPVAQLNTEAFF. CDR3 nucleotide sequence: TGTGCCAGCTCACCGGTCGCACAGCTGAACACTGAAGCTTTCTTT. The variable domain in full, with the rest retrieved from reference TRBV18 and TRBJ1-1, is NAGVMQNPRHLVRRRGQEARLRCSPMKGHSHVYWYRQLPEEGLKFMVYLQKENIIDESGMPKERFSAEFPKEGPSILRIQQVVRGDSAAYFCASSPVAQLNTEAFFGQGTRLTVV.

V gene TRBV10-3 combines with J gene TRBJ2-5; TRBD2 matches 9 bases. Trimming at V came to 8 bases and at J to 5 bases, leaving 9 bases not matched to a gene. This CDR3 is 14 amino acids long. Germline CDR1 ENHRY, CDR2 SYGVKD. In DNA form, the CDR3 reads TGTGCCATCGCTGAGGGCGGGGGGGCCGAGACCCAGTACTTC. It encodes CAIAEGGGAETQYF.